This T cell receptor beta chain derives from a study of blood T cell repertoires in COVID-19. Study at large: Samples taken during acute and convalescent COVID-19 were collected in the United States, Italy and Spain. The analysed material was cDNA or gDNA that came from T cells, B-cell-depleted T cells, or PBMCs.

This CDR3 region has 16 residues. The germline gives CDR1 WSHSY, CDR2 SAAADI. V dropped 3 bases and J dropped 0 bases, with 9 bases sitting between them. As processed by the authors: Estimation of nucleated cell counts was performed using reference gene primer amplification. Sequenced by immunoSEQ multiplex PCR; TCRdb stores in-frame clones only, minus some. V and J calls plus clone size are reproduced from that table; the DNA served to infer D and trimming. The repertoire holds approximately 250,000 clones, with around 78% as singletons. This clone was recorded only once. J is TRBJ1-6 and V is TRBV10-2; perhaps TRBD1 as D (5 bases). The sample taken for sequencing was peripheral blood. The sequence was collected from a man aged 60-69 years who had recovered from COVID-19. DNA for the CDR3: TGCGCCAGCAGTGACCAGGGTCTCTCCTATAATTCACCCCTCCACTTT. This translates into CASSDQGLSYNSPLHF.